Each of the 27 T cell receptor beta chains below was sequenced from the same sample in a study of identical twins. Via MiXCR, TCRdb re-called the 5' RACE reads, giving one row per CDR3 protein. The sample consists of about 1.7 million distinct CDR3 sequences, under 35% of them appearing once. What was sequenced was cord blood. Source of these receptors: a newborn girl in good health.

This chain links TRBV6-5 with TRBJ2-5, with 9 bases that match TRBD1. With the DNA end fitting TRBJ2-7 better, the J assignment may be wrong. CDR3 length equals 13 residues. Germline loops: CDR1 MNHEY, CDR2 SVGAGI. CDR3 residues: CASSWDREDEQYF. The DNA of the CDR3 is TGTGCCAGCAGTTGGGACAGGGAGGACGAGCAGTACTTC.

This clonotype has ten or more counts. The chain combines TRBV28 with TRBJ2-1, with TRBD2 matching over 8 bases. Trimming cost V 6 bases and J 0 bases; bases outside gene matches: 7. The germline CDR1 and CDR2 sequences are MDHEN and SYDVKM. The CDR3 loop spans 16 amino acids. CDR3 in amino acids: CASSPVGTSSYNEQFF. CDR3 sequence (DNA): TGTGCCAGCAGCCCCGTTGGGACTAGCTCCTACAATGAGCAGTTCTTC.

This chain connects TRBV20-1 to TRBJ2-1; D could derive from TRBD1 or TRBD2 (6 bases each). Germline CDR1 DFQATT, CDR2 SNEGSKA (reference sequence). V was cut by 6 bases and J by 2 bases, with 17 bases left in between. The CDR3 has 15 residues. CDR3 nucleotide sequence: TGCAGTGCCTCACCCCTAAGGGGGGCCTACAATGAGCAGTTCTTC. This sequence encodes CSASPLRGAYNEQFF.

This clonotype has only a few counts. V is TRBV9 and J is TRBJ2-7, with 9 bases aligning to TRBD2. The CDR3 length is 17 residues. Germline trimming cut 0 bases from V and 0 bases from J; bases unmatched to any gene: 7. The germline V gene encodes CDR1 SGDLS and CDR2 YYNGEE. The CDR3 is CASSVGLAVASSYEQYF. CDR3 in DNA: TGTGCCAGCAGCGTAGGACTAGCGGTTGCTAGCTCCTACGAGCAGTACTTC.

This clonotype has a handful of counts. This chain links TRBV2 with TRBJ2-1; D is perhaps TRBD2 (5 bases). The CDR3 consists of 12 residues. Trimming stripped 8 bases from V and 7 bases from J, with 12 bases between. Germline V gene sequence: CDR1 SNHLY, CDR2 FYNNEI. The CDR3 nucleotides read TGTGCCAGCGGGGAACGGGGAAATGAGCAGTTCTTC. Residues: CASGERGNEQFF. Combining the CDR3 with reference TRBV2 and TRBJ2-1 gives the whole variable domain EPEVTQTPSHQVTQMGQEVILRCVPISNHLYFYWYRQILGQKVEFLVSFYNNEISEKSEIFDDQFSVERPDGSNFTLKIRSTKLEDSAMYFCASGERGNEQFFGPGTRLTVL.

This clonotype was counted once. The CDR3 region has the DNA TGTGCCACCAGCAGTTCTTACACCCGCACAGATACGCAGTATTTT. It encodes CATSSSYTRTDTQYF. V gene TRBV15 combines with J gene TRBJ2-3; D not resolved. CDR3 size: 15 residues. The V end was cut by 3 bases, the J end by 1 base, with 11 bases between. Germline assignment: CDR1 LNHNV and CDR2 YYDKDF (reference sequence).

The chain recombines TRBV6-6 with TRBJ2-7; the D call may be TRBD1 or TRBD2 (5 bases each). The J call is in doubt because the DNA end fits TRBJ2-5 better. Germline loops: CDR1 MNHNY, CDR2 SVGAGI (reference sequence). There are 12 residues in the CDR3. CDR3 loop: CASSPGRQTQYF. The CDR3 DNA follows: TGTGCCAGCAGCCCAGGGAGACAGACCCAGTACTTC.

The chain recombines TRBV12-3 or TRBV12-4 with TRBJ1-2; 7 nucleotides line up with TRBD1. The CDR3 is 13 residues long. With V trimmed by 5 bases and J by 3 bases, 3 bases remained unmatched. The CDR3 nucleotides read TGTGCCAGCAGTACGGGACAGCACTATGGCTACACCTTC. Its protein is CASSTGQHYGYTF.

The table lists this clonotype with a few counts. The chain employs TRBV7-2 and TRBJ2-3; 7 nucleotides align to TRBD2. The germline V gene encodes CDR1 SGHTA and CDR2 FQGNSA. With V trimmed by 0 bases and J by 7 bases, 13 bases remained unmatched. The CDR3 is 17 amino acids. CDR3 bases: TGTGCCAGCAGCTTAGCGCGGGCTAGCGGTAGTACGAATACGCAGTATTTT. It codes for CASSLARASGSTNTQYF.

The gene calls are TRBV3-1 and TRBJ2-7; D ambiguous. This CDR3 comprises 11 residues. Trimming pared 1 base from V and 12 bases from J, leaving 10 bases between. The V gene's germline CDR1 is LGHDT and CDR2 YNNKEL (reference sequence). The CDR3 loop reads CASSQASPPYF. The CDR3 DNA sequence: TGTGCCAGCAGCCAAGCCTCCCCTCCGTACTTC.

This clonotype was detected a few times. V is TRBV19 and J is TRBJ2-1; D possibly corresponds to TRBD1 (6 bases). The germline CDR1 and CDR2 sequences are LNHDA and SQIVND (reference sequence). This CDR3 region has 13 residues. Trimming pared 3 bases from V and 8 bases from J, leaving 11 bases between. This chain's CDR3 is CASSMGRGDEQFF. In nucleotides, the CDR3 is TGTGCCAGTAGTATGGGCAGGGGCGATGAGCAGTTCTTC. Drawing the rest from reference TRBV19 and TRBJ2-1, the complete variable domain is DGGITQSPKYLFRKEGQNVTLSCEQNLNHDAMYWYRQDPGQGLRLIYYSQIVNDFQKGDIAEGYSVSREKKESFPLTVTSAQKNPTAFYLCASSMGRGDEQFFGPGTRLTVL.

This clonotype occurred a few times. The rearrangement uses TRBV18 and TRBJ2-1; TRBD2 aligns across 9 bases. V dropped 4 bases and J dropped 4; count of bases not matched to a gene: 14. The CDR3 totals 18 residues. The germline CDR1 and CDR2 sequences are KGHSH and LQKENI. In DNA, the CDR3 is TGTGCCAGCTCACGGTTCGACTTAGCGGGGGCCCTATACAATGAGCAGTTCTTC. It encodes CASSRFDLAGALYNEQFF.

This clonotype was found a few times. The chain carries TRBV20-1 and TRBJ1-5; D unresolved. Trimming took off 0 bases at V and 2 bases at J, with 8 bases between the two ends. CDR1 and CDR2 from the germline V gene are DFQATT and SNEGSKA (reference sequence). The length of the CDR3 is 14 residues. CDR3 loop: CSARDVAGNQPQHF. The CDR3 coding sequence is TGCAGTGCTAGAGACGTTGCGGGCAATCAGCCCCAGCATTTT.

The chain combines TRBV11-2 with TRBJ2-7, with 9 nucleotides matching TRBD2. Trimming took 4 bases from V and 7 from J; bases not matched to a gene: 14. The CDR3 extends over 16 amino acids. Germline CDR1 reads SGHAT; CDR2 reads FQNNGV. CDR3 protein: CASSSVAGVRHNEQYF. The CDR3 nucleotides read TGTGCCAGCAGCTCTGTAGCGGGAGTGAGGCACAATGAGCAGTACTTC. Looking up the rest from reference TRBV11-2 and TRBJ2-7 gives the full variable domain: EAGVAQSPRYKIIEKRQSVAFWCNPISGHATLYWYQQILGQGPKLLIQFQNNGVVDDSQLPKDRFSAERLKGVDSTLKIQPAKLEDSAVYLCASSSVAGVRHNEQYFGPGTRLTVT.

The chain combines TRBV6-1 with TRBJ2-7; 14 bases are shared with TRBD2. Germline V lookup: CDR1 MNHNS, CDR2 SASEGT. The V segment lost 6 bases and the J segment 7 bases; nucleotides outside the gene matches: 17. The CDR3 extends over 18 amino acids. DNA of the CDR3: TGTGCCAGCAGGATTGGGACTAGCGGGAGAAGGTCCTACAATGAGCAGTACTTC. Translation: CASRIGTSGRRSYNEQYF.

This clonotype showed up just a few times. The rearrangement links TRBV5-1 to TRBJ2-7, with a tentative D call TRBD1 (5 bases). CDR3 length: 13 residues. Germline CDR1 is SGHRS and CDR2 is YFSETQ. Trimming pared 5 bases from V and 7 bases from J, leaving 16 bases between. The DNA of the CDR3 is TGCGCCAGCAGTTGGGGCCAGTGGGATGAGCAGTACTTC. Its protein product is CASSWGQWDEQYF.

This clonotype was observed many times. V gene TRBV12-3 or TRBV12-4 combines with J gene TRBJ2-3; TRBD2 matches at 7 bases. The ends lost 6 bases at V and 4 bases at J; junction bases unmatched: 7. The CDR3 extends over 14 amino acids. CDR3 bases: TGTGCCAGCAGCCCCGGACTAGGTGCAGATACGCAGTATTTT. Its protein product is CASSPGLGADTQYF.

The CDR3 sequence: CASSEGAAYSNQPQHF. The CDR3 nucleotides read TGTGCCAGCAGCGAGGGGGCTGCATATAGCAATCAGCCCCAGCATTTT. The chain carries TRBV7-2 and TRBJ1-5; 7 bases are shared with TRBD1. The V gene's germline CDR1 is SGHTA and CDR2 FQGNSA. The CDR3 totals 16 residues. The V segment lost 5 bases and the J segment 0 bases; nucleotides outside the gene matches: 7.

This sequence joins TRBV12-3 or TRBV12-4 and TRBJ1-5; weak D call: TRBD1 (5 bases). V was clipped by 4 bases and J by 5 bases, with 6 bases between them. The CDR3 contains 12 residues. The CDR3 sequence: CASSWGHQPQHF. Here the CDR3 DNA reads TGTGCCAGCAGTTGGGGACATCAGCCCCAGCATTTT.

The rearrangement joins TRBV12-3 or TRBV12-4 to TRBJ2-4; 8 bases are a match to TRBD2. Gene TRBJ2-7 matches the end of the DNA better, so the J call may be wrong. This CDR3 has 13 residues. The CDR3 DNA follows: TGTGCCAGCAGTACCCGGGGGGGTTACGAGCAGTACTTC. Protein: CASSTRGGYEQYF.

The genes are TRBV6-4 and TRBJ1-2; D is perhaps TRBD1 (6 bases). Trimming shortened V by 0 bases and J by 8 bases, and 10 bases separated the two germline ends. This CDR3 has 13 residues. Germline lookup yields CDR1 MRHNA and CDR2 SNTAGT. The CDR3 here is CASSDSPRGGYTF. The CDR3 DNA follows: TGTGCCAGCAGTGACTCACCCAGGGGCGGCTACACCTTC.

This clonotype was seen more than once but under ten times. The chain carries TRBV4-2 and TRBJ2-3; 14 nucleotides line up with TRBD2. V was clipped by 0 bases and J by 7 bases; unmatched bases: 3. Germline assignment: CDR1 LGHNA and CDR2 YNFKEQ. The CDR3 totals 16 residues. CDR3 coding DNA: TGTGCCAGCAGCCAAGATCGACTAGCGGGGGGGAATACGCAGTATTTT. It is translated as CASSQDRLAGGNTQYF.

The V call is TRBV20-1, the J call TRBJ2-5; D is perhaps TRBD2 (6 bases). With the DNA end fitting TRBJ2-7 better, the J assignment may be wrong. The length of the CDR3 is 13 residues. Germline loops: CDR1 DFQATT, CDR2 SNEGSKA (reference sequence). As DNA, the CDR3 is TGCAGTGCGGGGAGACTAGATCGATCCGAGCAGTACTTC. Its translation: CSAGRLDRSEQYF.

This clonotype appeared a few times. This chain uses TRBV3-1 with TRBJ2-3, with 8 bases aligning to TRBD2. The germline V gene has CDR1 LGHDT and CDR2 YNNKEL (reference sequence). CDR3 size: 14 residues. J gave up 8 bases and V 1 base, and 5 bases lay outside the gene matches. The CDR3 reads CASSQAGGPGTQYF. CDR3 DNA sequence: TGTGCCAGCAGCCAAGCGGGAGGGCCCGGTACGCAGTATTTT.

J is TRBJ2-1 and V is TRBV9; 8 positions match TRBD2. CDR1 and CDR2 from the germline V gene are SGDLS and YYNGEE. This CDR3 contains 17 residues. V shed 4 bases and J 4 bases; nucleotides not matched to a gene: 13. This chain's CDR3 is CASSPHSGKGRYNEQFF. DNA for the CDR3: TGTGCCAGCAGCCCCCATAGCGGGAAAGGGCGGTACAATGAGCAGTTCTTC.

The chain links TRBV6-2 or TRBV6-3 to TRBJ2-1, with 10 bases that match TRBD2. This CDR3 has 16 amino acids. Germline CDR1 reads MNHEY; CDR2 reads SVGEGT. With 2 bases clipped from V and 6 bases from J, the junction kept 7 bases outside the gene matches. The CDR3 protein is CASSYTPSGGANEQFF. CDR3 DNA sequence: TGTGCCAGCAGTTACACCCCAAGCGGGGGGGCCAATGAGCAGTTCTTC.

In its sample, this clonotype was seen a few times. Written as DNA, the CDR3 is TGTGCCAGCAGCCAACGACAGGGAGTGGATGGCTACACCTTC. Protein sequence: CASSQRQGVDGYTF. The chain links TRBV14 to TRBJ1-2; the match to TRBD1 covers 7 bases. CDR3 length: 14 residues. Germline loops: CDR1 SGHDN, CDR2 FVKESK. V lost 2 bases, J lost 6 bases, and 6 bases stayed unmatched.